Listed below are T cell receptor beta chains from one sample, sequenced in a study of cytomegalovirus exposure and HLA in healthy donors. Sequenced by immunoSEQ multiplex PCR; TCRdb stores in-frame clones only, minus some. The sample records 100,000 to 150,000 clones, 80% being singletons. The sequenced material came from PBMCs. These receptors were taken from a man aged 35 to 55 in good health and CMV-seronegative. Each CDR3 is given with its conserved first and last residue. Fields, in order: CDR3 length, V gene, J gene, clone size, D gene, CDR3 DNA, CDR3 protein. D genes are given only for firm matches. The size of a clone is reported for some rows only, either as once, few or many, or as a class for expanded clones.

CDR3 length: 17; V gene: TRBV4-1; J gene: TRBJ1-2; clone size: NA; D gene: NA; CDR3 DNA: TGCGCCAGCAGCCAAGAAGCAAACCCGGAGGGTCGCTATGGCTACACCTTC; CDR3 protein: CASSQEANPEGRYGYTF
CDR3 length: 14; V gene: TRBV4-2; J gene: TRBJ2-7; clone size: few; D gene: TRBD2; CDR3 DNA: TGTGCCAGCGGGACTAGCGGGAGCTCCTACGAGCAGTACTTC; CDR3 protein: CASGTSGSSYEQYF
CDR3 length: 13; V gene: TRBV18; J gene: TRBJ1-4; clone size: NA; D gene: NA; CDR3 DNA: TGTGCCAGCTCACCAGGGGGGGATGAAAAACTGTTTTTT; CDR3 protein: CASSPGGDEKLFF
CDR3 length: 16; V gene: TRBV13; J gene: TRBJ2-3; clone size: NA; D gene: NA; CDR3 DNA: TGTGCCAGCAGCTCGCCTTCTGCGAGCTACACAGATACGCAGTATTTT; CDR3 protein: CASSSPSASYTDTQYF
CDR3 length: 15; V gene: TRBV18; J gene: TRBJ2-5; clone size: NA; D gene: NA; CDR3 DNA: TGTGCCAGCTCACCACCGGAGGGACGGGGTGAGACCCAGTACTTC; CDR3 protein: CASSPPEGRGETQYF
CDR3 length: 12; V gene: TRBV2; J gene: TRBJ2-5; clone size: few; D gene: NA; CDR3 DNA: TGTGCCAGCAGTAGGACAGAGGAGACCCAGTACTTC; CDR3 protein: CASSRTEETQYF
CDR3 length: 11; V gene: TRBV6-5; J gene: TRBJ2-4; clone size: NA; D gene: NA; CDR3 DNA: TGTGCCAGCACGAAAACGGGGGTTCAGTACTTC; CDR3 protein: CASTKTGVQYF
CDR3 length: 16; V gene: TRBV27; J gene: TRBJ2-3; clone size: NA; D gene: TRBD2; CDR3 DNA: TGTGCCAGCAGTCCACGGACTAGCGGTCTCACAGATACGCAGTATTTT; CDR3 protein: CASSPRTSGLTDTQYF
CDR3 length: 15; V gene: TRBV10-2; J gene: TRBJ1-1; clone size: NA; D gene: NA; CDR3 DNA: TGCGCCAGCAGTGAGAGGGGTATCTCGGGCACTGAAGCTTTCTTT; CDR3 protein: CASSERGISGTEAFF
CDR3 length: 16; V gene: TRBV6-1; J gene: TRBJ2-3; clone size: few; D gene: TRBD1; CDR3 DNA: TGTGCCAGCAGTGAGGGACAGGGCCTAAGCACAGATACGCAGTATTTT; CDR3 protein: CASSEGQGLSTDTQYF
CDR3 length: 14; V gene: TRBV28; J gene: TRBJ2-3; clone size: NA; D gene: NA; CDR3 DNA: TGTGCCAGCAGTGAGGGCTCCAGCACAGATACGCAGTATTTT; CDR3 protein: CASSEGSSTDTQYF
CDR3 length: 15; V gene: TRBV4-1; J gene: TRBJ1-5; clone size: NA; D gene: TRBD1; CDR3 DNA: TGCGCCAGCAGCCCAACCGGGACAGGCAATCAGCCCCAGCATTTT; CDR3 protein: CASSPTGTGNQPQHF
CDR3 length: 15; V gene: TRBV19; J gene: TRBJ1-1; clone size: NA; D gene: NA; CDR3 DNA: TGTGCCGCGGGGGGCACTAAGGGGATGAACACTGAAGCTTTCTTT; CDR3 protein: CAAGGTKGMNTEAFF
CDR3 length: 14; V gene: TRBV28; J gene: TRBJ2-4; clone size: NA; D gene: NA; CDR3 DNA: TGTGCCAGCAGTGGGGGGTTTGGCAAAAACATTCAGTACTTC; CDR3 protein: CASSGGFGKNIQYF
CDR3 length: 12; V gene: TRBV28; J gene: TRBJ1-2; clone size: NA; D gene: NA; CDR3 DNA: TGTGCCAGCAGTGGAGGGGCCTATGGCTACACCTTC; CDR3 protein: CASSGGAYGYTF
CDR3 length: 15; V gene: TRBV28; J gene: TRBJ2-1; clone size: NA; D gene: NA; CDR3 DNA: TGTGCCAGCAGCCCCCTGGGACAAACAATGAGGTGGCAGTTCTTC; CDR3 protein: CASSPLGQTMRWQFF
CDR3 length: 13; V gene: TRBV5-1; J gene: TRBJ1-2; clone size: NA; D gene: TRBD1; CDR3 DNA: TGCGCCAGCAGCCGGGACAGGGGGCGCGGCTACACCTTC; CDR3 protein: CASSRDRGRGYTF
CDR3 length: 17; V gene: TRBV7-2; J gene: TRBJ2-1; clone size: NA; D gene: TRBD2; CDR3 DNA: TGTGCCAGCAGCTTAGTCTGGGCTAGCGGGAGTACTAATGAGCAGTTCTTC; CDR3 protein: CASSLVWASGSTNEQFF
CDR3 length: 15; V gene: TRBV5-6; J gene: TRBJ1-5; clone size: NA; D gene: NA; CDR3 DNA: TGTGCCAGCAGCACCTACAGGAGAGTAGATCAGCCCCAGCATTTT; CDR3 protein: CASSTYRRVDQPQHF
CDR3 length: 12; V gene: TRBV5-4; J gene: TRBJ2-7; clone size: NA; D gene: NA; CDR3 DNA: TGTGCCAGCAGCTTGAATCTCGACGAGCAGTACTTC; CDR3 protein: CASSLNLDEQYF